This TCR beta chain was retrieved from a study of a mutant IDH1 vaccine in newly diagnosed glioma. Regarding this clone: Antigen: not known.

The time point was: week 5, during vaccination. Every vaccine dose comprised 300 ug of mutant IDH1 20-mer peptide plus topical imiquimod. Sequencing was performed with immunoSEQ multiplex PCR; in TCRdb, only in-frame clones are kept and a portion is missing. Here the sample spans fewer than 70,000 clones, 85% to 90% being singletons. V lost 3 bases to trimming and J lost 9 bases, with 14 bases between them. Per germline, CDR1 SNHLY and CDR2 FYNNEI. This CDR3 region has 13 residues. The source of this sequence is a woman aged 40 to 50 with glioma. The chain combines TRBV2 with TRBJ1-1; D possibly corresponds to TRBD1 (6 bases). Sequencing used PBMCs, obtained from a glioma patient whose treatment included an IDH1 peptide vaccine. CDR3 DNA: TGTGCCAGCAGTGATTATTGGACAGAACAAGCTTTCTTT. Translating gives CASSDYWTEQAFF.